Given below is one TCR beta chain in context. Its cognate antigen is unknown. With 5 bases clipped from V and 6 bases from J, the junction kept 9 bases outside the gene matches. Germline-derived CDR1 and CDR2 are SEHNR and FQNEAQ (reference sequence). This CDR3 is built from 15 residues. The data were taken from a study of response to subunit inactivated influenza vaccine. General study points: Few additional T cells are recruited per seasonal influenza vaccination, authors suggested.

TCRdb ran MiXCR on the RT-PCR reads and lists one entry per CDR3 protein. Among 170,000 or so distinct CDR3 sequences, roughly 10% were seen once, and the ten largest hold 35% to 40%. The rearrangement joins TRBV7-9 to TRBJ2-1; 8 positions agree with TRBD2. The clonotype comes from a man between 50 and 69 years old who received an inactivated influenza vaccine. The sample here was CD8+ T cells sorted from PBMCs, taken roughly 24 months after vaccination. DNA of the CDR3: TGTGCCAGCAGCCCCGCGGTGGCGGGAGGCAATGAGCAGTTCTTC. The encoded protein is CASSPAVAGGNEQFF. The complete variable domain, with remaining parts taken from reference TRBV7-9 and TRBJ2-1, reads DTGVSQNPRHKITKRGQNVTFRCDPISEHNRLYWYRQTLGQGPEFLTYFQNEAQLEKSRLLSDRFSAERPKGSFSTLEIQRTEQGDSAMYLCASSPAVAGGNEQFFGPGTRLTVL.